This TCR beta chain was retrieved from a study of blood T cells in healthy people across ages. PCR was performed a second time for 7 to 11 cycles using a sample-barcoded 5' primer and a J-beta primer mix. TCRdb re-analysed the 5' RACE reads in MiXCR, keeping a single row per CDR3 protein. The sample lists 1.8 million or so distinct CDR3 sequences; more than 35% were seen once. Findings and caveats of the study: Long-lived donors exceeded aged donors in naive CD4+ cells and diversity. Samples with more naive T cells showed higher observed beta diversity.

Germline V gene data show CDR1 as SGHRS and CDR2 as YFSETQ. The CDR3 extends over 13 amino acids. The V end lost 0 bases, the J end lost 5 bases, and 8 bases lay between the germline ends. This clonotype turned up a few times. Antigen: not known. V usage is TRBV5-1 and J usage is TRBJ2-5; D not certain. The sequence derives from a human donor in good health. Sequencing input: blood. DNA for the CDR3: TGCGCCAGCAGCTTGGGGTATCTTGAGACCCAGTACTTC. This translates into CASSLGYLETQYF.